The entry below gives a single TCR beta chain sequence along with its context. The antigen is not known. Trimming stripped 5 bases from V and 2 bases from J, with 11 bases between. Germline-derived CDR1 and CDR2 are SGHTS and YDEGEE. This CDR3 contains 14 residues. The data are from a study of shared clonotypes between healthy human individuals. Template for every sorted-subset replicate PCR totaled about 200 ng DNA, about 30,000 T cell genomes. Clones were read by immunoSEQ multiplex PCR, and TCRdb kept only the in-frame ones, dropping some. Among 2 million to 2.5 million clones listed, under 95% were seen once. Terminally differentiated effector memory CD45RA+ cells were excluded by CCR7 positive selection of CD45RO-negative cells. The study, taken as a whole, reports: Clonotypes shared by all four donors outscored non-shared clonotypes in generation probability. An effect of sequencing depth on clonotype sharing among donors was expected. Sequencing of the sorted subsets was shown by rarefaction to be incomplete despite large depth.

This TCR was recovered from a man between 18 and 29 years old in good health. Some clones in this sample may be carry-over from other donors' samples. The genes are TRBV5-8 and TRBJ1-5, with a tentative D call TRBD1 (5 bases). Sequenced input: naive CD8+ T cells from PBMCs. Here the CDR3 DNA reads TGTGCCAGCAGTCCGCCCAGGGGCAATCAGCCCCAGCATTTT. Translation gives CASSPPRGNQPQHF.